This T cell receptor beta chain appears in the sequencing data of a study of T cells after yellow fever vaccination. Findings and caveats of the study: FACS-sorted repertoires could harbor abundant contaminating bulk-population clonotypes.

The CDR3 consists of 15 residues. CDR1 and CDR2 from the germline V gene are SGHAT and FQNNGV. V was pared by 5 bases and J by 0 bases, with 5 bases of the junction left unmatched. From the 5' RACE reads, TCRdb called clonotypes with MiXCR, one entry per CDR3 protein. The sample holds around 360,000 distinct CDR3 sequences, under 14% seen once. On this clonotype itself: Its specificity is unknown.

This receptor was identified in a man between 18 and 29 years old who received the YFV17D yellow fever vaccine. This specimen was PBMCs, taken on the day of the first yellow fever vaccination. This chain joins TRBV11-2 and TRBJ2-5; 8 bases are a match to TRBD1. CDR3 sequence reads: CASSPGQVYQETQYF. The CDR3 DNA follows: TGTGCCAGCAGCCCGGGACAGGTTTACCAAGAGACCCAGTACTTC.